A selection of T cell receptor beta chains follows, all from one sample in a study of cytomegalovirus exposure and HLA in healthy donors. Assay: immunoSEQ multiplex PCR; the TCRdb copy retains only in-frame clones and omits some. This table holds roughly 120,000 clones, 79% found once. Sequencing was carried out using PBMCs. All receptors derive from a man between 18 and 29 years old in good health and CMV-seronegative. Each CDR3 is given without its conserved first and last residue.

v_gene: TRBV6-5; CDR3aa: ASRQLLTNEQF
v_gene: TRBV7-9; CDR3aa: ASSFAGGPVGELF
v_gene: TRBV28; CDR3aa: ASSSGDSKTGELF
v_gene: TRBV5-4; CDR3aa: ASSLVISSTDTQY
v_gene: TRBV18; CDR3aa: ASSKSDNEQF
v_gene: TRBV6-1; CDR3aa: ASSKQGTTYEQY
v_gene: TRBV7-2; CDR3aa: ASSFLGPPGDEQF
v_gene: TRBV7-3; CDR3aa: ASSSQGNTEAF
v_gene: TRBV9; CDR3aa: ASSVGVTSSGRETQY
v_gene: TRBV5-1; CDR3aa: ASSLAPPGLAYNEQF
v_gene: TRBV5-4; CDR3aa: ASSLDYRQETQY
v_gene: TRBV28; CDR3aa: ASSPAEIYGYT
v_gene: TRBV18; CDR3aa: ASSPLSWTGRVGGYT
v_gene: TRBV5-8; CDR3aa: ASSFGLDRINYEQY
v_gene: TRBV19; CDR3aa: ASSIVGGGDTDTQY
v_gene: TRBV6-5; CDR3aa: ASSYYGGPGNTIY
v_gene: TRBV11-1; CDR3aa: ASSKTSGRQNEQF
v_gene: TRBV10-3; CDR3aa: AISESLAGSDEQY
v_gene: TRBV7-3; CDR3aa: ASSLVGGLQETQY
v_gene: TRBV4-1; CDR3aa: ASRGQLRNTEAF
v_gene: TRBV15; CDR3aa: ATSREGGGVYNEQF
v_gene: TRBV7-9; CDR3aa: ASTKQGARNEQF
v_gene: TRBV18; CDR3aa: ASSPPLGNYGYT
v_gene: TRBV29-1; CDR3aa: SVPRTVGLAHNEQF
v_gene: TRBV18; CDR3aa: ASSPGTGEETQY
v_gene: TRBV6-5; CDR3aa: ASSYDWQNYGYT
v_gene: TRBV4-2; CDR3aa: ASSQDRGLGGQY
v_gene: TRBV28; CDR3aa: ASNRQGRTEAF
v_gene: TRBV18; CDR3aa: ASSPRGNQPQH
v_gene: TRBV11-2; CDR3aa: ASSLEPLTEVVTDTQY
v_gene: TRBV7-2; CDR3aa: ASSPQRNSNQPQH
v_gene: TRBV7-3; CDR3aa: ASSLTGGGRIYNEQF
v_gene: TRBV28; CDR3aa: ASTPSGEWNTGELF